This is a list of T cell receptor delta chains from one sample in a study of delta chains in infants with herpesvirus infections. TCRdb re-processed the RT-PCR reads via CATT. The sample gives approximately 800 delta-chain clones, approximately 30% of which show up once; roughly a quarter is in the top ten. The input for sequencing was peripheral blood, taken at time point 2 of longitudinal follow-up. The receptors were gathered from a human donor who was a Ugandan infant, either HIV-exposed or HIV-unexposed (not recorded which). The CDR3 runs from the conserved cysteine through the conserved F or W. A D gene is named only where the DNA matches it firmly. Size is omitted from some rows. Given values are once, few, many or a class for expanded clones.

abundance	j_gene	v_gene	d_gene	CDR3aa	CDR3nt
hyperexpanded	TRDJ2	TRDV2	.	CACDTGGNAAQLFF	TGTGCCTGTGACACTGGGGGGAACGCAGCACAACTCTTCTTT
few	TRDJ1	TRDV1	TRDD3	CALGAGRPLLGAAKLIF	TGTGCTCTTGGGGCCGGAAGGCCACTGCTGGGGGCTGCCAAACTCATCTTT
.	TRDJ1	TRDV1	TRDD3	CALGELKVDWGIYTDKLIF	TGTGCTCTTGGGGAACTGAAGGTTGACTGGGGGATTTACACCGATAAACTCATCTTT
large	TRDJ1	TRDV1	TRDD3	CALGEPPSLGWGIPYTDKLIF	TGTGCTCTTGGGGAACCCCCCTCCCTTGGCTGGGGGATACCCTACACCGATAAACTCATCTTT
.	TRDJ1	TRDV1	TRDD3	CALGELESGLRTEKYWGIRKGTDKLIF	TGTGCTCTTGGGGAACTAGAGAGTGGTCTTCGGACGGAAAAGTACTGGGGGATACGTAAAGGGACCGATAAACTCATCTTT
few	TRDJ1	TRDV3	TRDD3	CASLPSYEGYWGRTDKLIF	TGTGCCTCCCTACCCTCCTACGAGGGGTACTGGGGGCGTACCGATAAACTCATCTTT
large	TRDJ1	TRDV1	TRDD3	CALGEPYRSYVLGLSKLIF	TGTGCTCTTGGGGAACCTTATCGGTCTTACGTACTGGGGTTGAGTAAACTCATCTTT
few	TRDJ1	TRDV2	TRDD3	CACDTTEVGDKPDGLIF	TGTGCCTGTGACACTACGGAGGTGGGGGACAAACCTGATGGTCTCATCTTT
medium-sized	TRDJ1	TRDV2	.	CACDTLREKADKLIF	TGTGCCTGTGACACTTTGCGGGAAAAGGCCGATAAACTCATCTTT
large	TRDJ1	TRDV1	.	CALGEFSLSGTVAIFTDKLIF	TGTGCTCTTGGGGAATTTTCTCTATCGGGTACTGTGGCAATCTTCACCGATAAACTCATCTTT
.	TRDJ1	TRAV29/DV5	TRDD3	CAAKSPPAVLGDTDKLIF	TGTGCAGCAAAATCCCCCCCAGCCGTACTGGGGGATACCGATAAACTCATCTTT
large	TRDJ1	TRDV2	TRDD3	CACDTLTGGFPLTDKLIF	TGTGCCTGTGACACCCTAACTGGGGGATTCCCCCTCACCGATAAACTCATCTTT
medium-sized	TRDJ1	TRDV1	TRDD3	CALGDRRLSLLLNTTLGDTDKLIF	TGTGCTCTTGGGGACCGAAGATTAAGCCTTCTCCTAAATACTACACTGGGGGACACCGATAAACTCATCTTT
large	TRDJ1	TRDV1	TRDD2	CALGEPPPSYPGDDSNTDKLIF	TGTGCTCTTGGGGAGCCACCTCCTTCCTACCCGGGGGATGACTCCAACACCGATAAACTCATCTTT
large	TRDJ2	TRDV2	TRDD3	CACDTLGDTAQLFF	TGTGCCTGTGACACCTTGGGGGATACAGCACAACTCTTCTTT
few	TRDJ3	TRDV2	.	CACDTVGMWGSWDTRQMFF	TGTGCCTGTGACACCGTGGGGATGTGGGGCTCCTGGGACACCCGACAGATGTTTTTC
large	TRDJ1	TRDV2	TRDD3	CACDSLLGDTERGELIF	TGTGCCTGTGACTCTCTACTGGGGGATACGGAAAGAGGCGAGCTCATCTTT
few	TRDJ1	TRDV1	TRDD3	CALGELLVAGGGYAYTDKLIF	TGTGCTCTTGGGGAACTCCTAGTGGCGGGAGGGGGATACGCGTACACCGATAAACTCATCTTT
.	TRDJ1	TRDV2	TRDD2	CACLPLSLTGKNDKLIF	TGTGCCTGCCTTCCTCTATCCCTTACTGGAAAAAACGATAAACTCATCTTT
medium-sized	TRDJ1	TRDV1	TRDD3	CALGDPGRGDTLTDKLIF	TGTGCTCTTGGGGACCCTGGGAGGGGGGATACCTTGACCGATAAACTCATCTTT
large	TRDJ1	TRDV2	TRDD3	CACDTVALGDTDSTDKLIF	TGTGCCTGTGACACCGTTGCCCTGGGGGATACGGACTCCACCGATAAACTCATCTTT